The next 2 T cell receptor beta chains were all read from a single sample in a study of T cells after yellow fever vaccination. TCRdb re-derived calls from the 5' RACE reads in MiXCR, one entry per CDR3 protein. This table holds nearly 350,000 distinct CDR3 sequences, 8% to 9.5% found once. Material: PBMCs, obtained roughly 46 days after the first yellow fever vaccination. The origin of the receptors is a man between 18 and 29 years old who received the YFV17D yellow fever vaccine.

The table lists this clonotype with many counts. This chain connects TRBV5-5 to TRBJ1-2; D is ambiguous. The CDR3 contains 11 residues. V gave up 4 bases and J gave up 2 bases, with 3 bases separating them. Germline loops: CDR1 SGHKS, CDR2 YYEKEE (reference sequence). CDR3 protein: CASSHNYGYTF. The CDR3 DNA reads as TGTGCCAGCAGCCACAACTATGGCTACACCTTC.

The sample holds many counts of this clonotype. The chain uses TRBV7-2 and TRBJ2-3; TRBD1 might be the D (6 bases). V was trimmed by 0 bases and J by 3 bases, leaving 7 bases between them. The CDR3 consists of 14 residues. Looked up from germline, CDR1 is SGHTA and CDR2 is FQGNSA. This chain's CDR3 is CASSLAGATDTQYF. The CDR3 DNA sequence: TGTGCCAGCAGCTTAGCGGGGGCAACAGATACGCAGTATTTT.